The rows below give T cell receptor beta chains drawn from one sample of a study of blood T cell repertoires in COVID-19. Assay used: immunoSEQ multiplex PCR; TCRdb lists only in-frame clones, some missing. Among just over 60,000 clones listed, around 85% were seen once. The sequencing sample was made of peripheral blood. Receptors originate from a woman older than 75 with active or convalescent COVID-19. Each CDR3 is given with its conserved first and last residue. Each record gives: clone size, D gene, V gene, J gene, CDR3 length, CDR3 protein, CDR3 DNA. A D gene is named only where the DNA matches it firmly. Size tells how often a clone was seen (once, few, many) or the class of an expanded clone, and some rows leave it out.

>NA|NA|TRBV2|TRBJ1-1|13
CASSEERNTEAFF
TGTGCCAGCAGTGAGGAGCGGAACACTGAAGCTTTCTTT
>NA|TRBD2|TRBV11-2|TRBJ2-5|17
CASSFRGPLAGQETQYF
TGTGCCAGCAGCTTTAGAGGCCCCCTAGCGGGGCAAGAGACCCAGTACTTC
>NA|NA|TRBV4-1|TRBJ1-3|14
CASSQAGAGNTIYF
TGCGCCAGCAGCCAAGCAGGGGCTGGAAACACCATATATTTT
>once|TRBD2|TRBV9|TRBJ2-3|18
CASSVVASGGGSTDTQYF
TGTGCCAGCAGCGTAGTGGCTAGCGGGGGGGGTAGCACAGATACGCAGTATTTT
>NA|TRBD1|TRBV5-1|TRBJ1-3|15
CASSSQGGSGNTIYF
TGCGCCAGCAGCTCCCAGGGGGGCTCTGGAAACACCATATATTTT
>NA|TRBD1|TRBV4-2|TRBJ2-6|16
CASSLDRSSGANVLTF
TGTGCCAGCAGCCTGGACAGGAGCTCTGGGGCCAACGTCCTGACTTTC
>NA|NA|TRBV7-9|TRBJ1-5|16
CASSLWVGAGDQPQHF
TGTGCCAGCAGCTTATGGGTAGGGGCTGGGGATCAGCCCCAGCATTTT
>NA|NA|TRBV5-1|TRBJ2-3|14
CASRDTTGSDTQYF
TGCGCCAGCAGAGATACGACAGGATCAGATACGCAGTATTTT
>NA|TRBD1|TRBV5-1|TRBJ2-6|16
CASSARQGSGANVLTF
TGCGCCAGCAGCGCCAGACAGGGCTCTGGGGCCAACGTCCTGACTTTC
>few|TRBD1|TRBV19|TRBJ1-5|13
CASSRDRSQPQHF
TGTGCCAGTAGTAGGGACAGAAGTCAGCCCCAGCATTTT
>NA|NA|TRBV2|TRBJ2-7|12
CASSFSPREQYF
TGTGCCAGCAGTTTCTCCCCGCGCGAGCAGTACTTC
>few|TRBD2|TRBV5-1|TRBJ2-7|14
CASSLTSGANEQYF
TGCGCCAGCAGCCTAACTAGCGGGGCCAACGAGCAGTACTTC
>NA|NA|TRBV7-9|TRBJ1-3|13
CASSWATGNTIYF
TGTGCCAGCAGCTGGGCCACCGGAAACACCATATATTTT
>NA|NA|TRBV11-2|TRBJ1-1|14
CASSFSGSNTEAFF
TGTGCCAGCAGCTTTTCGGGTAGTAACACTGAAGCTTTCTTT
>NA|NA|TRBV4-2|TRBJ1-2|14
CASSQDGQLYGYTF
TGTGCCAGCAGCCAAGATGGGCAGCTCTATGGCTACACCTTC
>NA|TRBD2|TRBV6-6|TRBJ2-5|16
CASSYSASGVGETQYF
TGTGCCAGCAGTTACTCAGCTAGCGGGGTAGGAGAGACCCAGTACTTC
>NA|NA|TRBV3-1/TRBV3-2|TRBJ1-2|15
CASSQDVRPSDGGTF
TGTGCCAGCAGCCAAGACGTGAGACCATCTGACGGAGGCACCTTC
>NA|NA|TRBV5-4|TRBJ2-1|14
CASSLASRYNEQFF
TGTGCCAGCAGCTTAGCGTCACGTTACAATGAGCAGTTCTTC
>NA|TRBD2|TRBV5-1|TRBJ2-3|15
CASTVGTSGGDTQYF
TGCGCCAGCACTGTGGGGACTAGCGGGGGAGATACGCAGTATTTT
>once|NA|TRBV19|TRBJ1-1|15
CASSTRGRGFTEAFF
TGTGCCAGTAGTACGAGAGGGCGAGGGTTCACTGAAGCTTTCTTT
>many|TRBD1|TRBV5-1|TRBJ1-5|15
CASSLRTGGDQPQHF
TGCGCCAGCAGCTTGAGGACAGGGGGCGATCAGCCCCAGCATTTT
>NA|TRBD1|TRBV27|TRBJ1-6|14
CASSARTGLGPLHF
TGTGCCAGCAGTGCCCGGACAGGGCTAGGGCCCCTCCACTTT